This T cell receptor beta chain came from a study of vaccination effects on CD4 cells after COVID-19. Study-level information: Everyone in the study got two shots of either the BNT162b2 or mRNA-1273 vaccine.

CDR1 is SQVTM and CDR2 is ANQGSEA in the germline V gene. Germline trimming cut 4 bases from V and 5 bases from J; bases unmatched to any gene: 8. This CDR3 comprises 15 residues. Worth noting for this clone: Its matching antigen is unknown.

Before sequencing, viral peptide pools were used by the ViraFEST assay to expand antigen-specific CD4+ T cells. It was after roughly 11 days of culture that CD4+ T cells were isolated. Prior SARS-CoV-2 infection was absent in the vaccine recipients, as shown by negative nucleocapsid antibodies. Cultures received IL-2 medium that replaced half the medium on days 3 and 7. Using immunoSEQ multiplex PCR, the repertoire was profiled, and TCRdb retains in-frame clones only, with some absent. The sample includes tens of thousands of clones, around 70% of them seen just once. The V and J genes are TRBV29-1 and TRBJ2-3, with TRBD1 matching 11 bases. Sample: CD4+ T cells from PBMCs cultured with HCoV-229E spike peptides, taken before COVID-19 vaccination. The clonotype was recovered from a human donor who received a COVID-19 vaccine. In DNA form, the CDR3 reads TGCAGCGTTGGGCCCCGGGACAGGGGGAGAGATACGCAGTATTTT. As protein: CSVGPRDRGRDTQYF.